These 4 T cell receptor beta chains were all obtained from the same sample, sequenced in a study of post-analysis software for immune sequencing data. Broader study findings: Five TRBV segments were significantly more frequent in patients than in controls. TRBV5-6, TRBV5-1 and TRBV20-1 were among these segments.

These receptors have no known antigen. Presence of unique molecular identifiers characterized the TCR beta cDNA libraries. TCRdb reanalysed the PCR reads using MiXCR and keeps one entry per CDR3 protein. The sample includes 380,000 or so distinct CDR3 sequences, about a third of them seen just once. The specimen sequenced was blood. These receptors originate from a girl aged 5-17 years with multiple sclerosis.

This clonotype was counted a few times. CDR3 loop: CSAPSASGEQETQYF. The CDR3 region has the DNA TGCAGTGCCCCCTCGGCTAGCGGGGAACAAGAGACCCAGTACTTC. V gene TRBV20-1 combines with J gene TRBJ2-5, with 9 positions matching TRBD2. Germline CDR1 reads DFQATT; CDR2 reads SNEGSKA (reference sequence). This CDR3 contains 15 residues. V gave up 6 bases and J gave up 2 bases; unmatched junction bases: 10.

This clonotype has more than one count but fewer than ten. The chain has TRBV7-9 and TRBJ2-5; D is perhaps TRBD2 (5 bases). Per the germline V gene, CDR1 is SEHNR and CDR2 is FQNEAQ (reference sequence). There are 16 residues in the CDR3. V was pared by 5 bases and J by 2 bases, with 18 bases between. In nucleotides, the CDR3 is TGTGCCAGCAGCCTCAGATCCGTTCGCGGGCAAGAGACCCAGTACTTC. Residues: CASSLRSVRGQETQYF.

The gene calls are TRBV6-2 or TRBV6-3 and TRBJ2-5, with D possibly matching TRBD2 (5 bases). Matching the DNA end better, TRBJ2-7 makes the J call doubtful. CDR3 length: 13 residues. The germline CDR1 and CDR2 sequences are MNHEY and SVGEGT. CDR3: CASSYSTGYEQYF. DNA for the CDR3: TGTGCCAGCAGTTACAGCACGGGATACGAGCAGTACTTC.

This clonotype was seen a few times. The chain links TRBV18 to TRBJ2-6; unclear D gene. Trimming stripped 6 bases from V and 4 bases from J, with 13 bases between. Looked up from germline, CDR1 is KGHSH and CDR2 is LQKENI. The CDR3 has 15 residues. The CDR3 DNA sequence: TGTGCCAGCTCTCCTCAAGGACCCGGGGCCAACGTCCTGACTTTC. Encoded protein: CASSPQGPGANVLTF.